This TCR beta chain was recorded in a study of CD8+ T cells in alopecia areata. Sequencing used cDNA as its template, made by extracting RNA and reverse transcribing it. Using immunoSEQ multiplex PCR, the repertoire was profiled, and TCRdb retains in-frame clones only, with some absent. The data contain about 190,000 clones, 50% to 60% of them singletons. This clone came up a few times. The clonotype comes from a human donor with alopecia areata. The specimen was CD4+ T cells sorted from blood, collected at week 0.

The CDR3 region is CASSTSGGKHNEQFF. The CDR3 region has the DNA TGTGCCAGTAGTACAAGCGGGGGGAAACACAATGAGCAGTTCTTC. This chain links TRBV19 with TRBJ2-1; TRBD2 agrees at 9 bases. The J segment lost 5 bases and the V segment lost 4 bases, leaving 6 bases of the junction unmatched. This CDR3 spans 15 amino acids. CDR1 is LNHDA, CDR2 SQIVND, per germline (reference sequence).